The present entry profiles one T cell receptor beta chain with its context. The antigen remains undetermined. A much larger clone differs by one base, so this may be a read error. This record belongs to a study of molecular identifiers for immune sequencing clone quantification. Trimming shortened V by 0 bases and J by 1 base, and 17 bases separated the two germline ends. This CDR3 has 17 residues. Germline V gives CDR1 DFQATT, CDR2 SNEGSKA (reference sequence). As CD8+CD4-CCR7+CD45RA+ cells, naive CD8 T cells were sorted. Study-level results: Naive cells had under 1% of molecules in clones above 20 RNA copies, effectors over 99%. Same-barcode identical TCR molecules could make highly expanded clones look smaller than they are.

Bulk TCR libraries used previously described methods and listed TCR primers. TCRdb used MiXCR to reprocess the PCR reads, holding one entry per CDR3 protein. The repertoire holds about 630,000 distinct CDR3 sequences, with less than 30% as singletons. The sequencing sample was made of naive CD8+ T cells from blood, with Jurkat cell RNA spiked in. Subset specified: FACS-sorted CD8+CD4-CCR7+CD45RA+ naive T cells. The chain is built from TRBV20-1 and TRBJ2-3; D possibly corresponds to TRBD1 (5 bases). The receptor was derived from a human donor in good health. Some libraries in this study had Jurkat cell RNA spiked in. The CDR3 sequence: CSARDGSVGVGTDTQYF. CDR3 DNA sequence: TGCAGTGCTAGAGATGGGTCGGTAGGGGTTGGCACAGATACGCAGTATTTT.